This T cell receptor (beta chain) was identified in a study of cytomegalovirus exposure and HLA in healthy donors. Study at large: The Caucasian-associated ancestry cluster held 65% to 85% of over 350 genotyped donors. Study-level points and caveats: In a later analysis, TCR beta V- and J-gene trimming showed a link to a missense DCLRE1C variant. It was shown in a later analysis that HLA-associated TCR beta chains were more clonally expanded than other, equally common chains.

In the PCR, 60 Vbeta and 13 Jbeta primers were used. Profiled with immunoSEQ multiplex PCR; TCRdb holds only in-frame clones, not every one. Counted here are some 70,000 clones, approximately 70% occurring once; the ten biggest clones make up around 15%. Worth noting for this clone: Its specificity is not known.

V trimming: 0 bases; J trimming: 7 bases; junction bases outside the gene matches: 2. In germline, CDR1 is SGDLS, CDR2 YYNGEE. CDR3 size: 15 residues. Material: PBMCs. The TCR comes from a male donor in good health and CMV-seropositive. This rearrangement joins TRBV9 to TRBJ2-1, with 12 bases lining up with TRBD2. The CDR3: CASSVDLAGGNEQFF. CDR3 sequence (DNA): TGTGCCAGCAGCGTAGATCTAGCGGGGGGGAATGAGCAGTTCTTC.